The source of this T cell receptor (beta chain) is a study of blood T cell repertoires in COVID-19. The method was immunoSEQ multiplex PCR; TCRdb's version includes in-frame clones alone and lacks a portion of them. Of under 200,000 clones listed, 80% to 95% are singletons. Material: peripheral blood. The TCR originated in a man between 45 and 60 years old with acute or convalescent COVID-19.

The chain's CDR3 is CASSTGGGNSPLHF. The CDR3 coding sequence is TGTGCCAGTAGCACAGGGGGTGGAAATTCACCCCTCCACTTT. This chain links TRBV19 with TRBJ1-6, with 8 bases aligning to TRBD1. CDR1 is LNHDA, CDR2 SQIVND, per germline (reference sequence). With V trimmed by 6 bases and J by 7 bases, 5 bases remained unmatched. The length of the CDR3 is 14 residues.